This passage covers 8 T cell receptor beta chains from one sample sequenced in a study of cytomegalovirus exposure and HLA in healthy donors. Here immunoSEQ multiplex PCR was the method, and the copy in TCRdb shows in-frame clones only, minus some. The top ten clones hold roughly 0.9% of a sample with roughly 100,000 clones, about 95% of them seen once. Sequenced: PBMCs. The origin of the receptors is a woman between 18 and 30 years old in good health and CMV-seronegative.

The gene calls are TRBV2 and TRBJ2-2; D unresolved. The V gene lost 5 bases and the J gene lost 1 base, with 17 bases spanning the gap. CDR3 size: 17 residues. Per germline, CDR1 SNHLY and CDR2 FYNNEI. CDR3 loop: CASSLLSQRLNTGELFF. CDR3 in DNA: TGTGCCAGCAGTCTTCTCTCCCAGCGACTGAACACCGGGGAGCTGTTTTTT.

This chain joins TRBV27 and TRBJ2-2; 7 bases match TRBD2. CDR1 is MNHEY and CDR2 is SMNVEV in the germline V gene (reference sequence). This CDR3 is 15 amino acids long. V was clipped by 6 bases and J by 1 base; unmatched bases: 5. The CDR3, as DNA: TGTGCCAGCAGGGGGGGGACGGGGAACACCGGGGAGCTGTTTTTT. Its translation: CASRGGTGNTGELFF.

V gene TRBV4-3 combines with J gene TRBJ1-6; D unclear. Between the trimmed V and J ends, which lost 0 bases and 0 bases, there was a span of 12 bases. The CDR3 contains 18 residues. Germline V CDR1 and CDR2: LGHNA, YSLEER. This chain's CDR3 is CASSQDRPESSYNSPLHF. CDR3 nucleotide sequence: TGCGCCAGCAGCCAAGATCGACCGGAGAGCTCCTATAATTCACCCCTCCACTTT.

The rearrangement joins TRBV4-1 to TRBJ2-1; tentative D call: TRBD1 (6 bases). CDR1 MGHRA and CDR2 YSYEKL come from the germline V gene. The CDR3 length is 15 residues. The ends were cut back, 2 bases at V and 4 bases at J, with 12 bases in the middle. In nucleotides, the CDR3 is TGCGCCAGCAGCCAATCTCAGGACAGTTACAATGAGCAGTTCTTC. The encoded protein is CASSQSQDSYNEQFF.

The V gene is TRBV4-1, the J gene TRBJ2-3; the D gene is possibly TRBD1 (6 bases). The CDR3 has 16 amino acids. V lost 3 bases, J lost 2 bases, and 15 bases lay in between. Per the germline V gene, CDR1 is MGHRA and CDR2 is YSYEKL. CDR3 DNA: TGCGCCAGCAGCCACCCCGCAGGGGTTTCCACAGATACGCAGTATTTT. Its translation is CASSHPAGVSTDTQYF.

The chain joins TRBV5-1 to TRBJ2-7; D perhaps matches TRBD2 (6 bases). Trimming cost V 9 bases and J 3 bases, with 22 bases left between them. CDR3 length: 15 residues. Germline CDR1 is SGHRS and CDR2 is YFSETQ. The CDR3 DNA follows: TGCGCCACCAGTTTACAACCCGACGGGGGCTACGAGCAGTACTTC. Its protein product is CATSLQPDGGYEQYF.

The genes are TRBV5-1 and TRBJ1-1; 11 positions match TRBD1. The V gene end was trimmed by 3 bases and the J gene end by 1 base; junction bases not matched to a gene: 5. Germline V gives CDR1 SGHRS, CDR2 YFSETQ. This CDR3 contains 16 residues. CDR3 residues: CASSWDRGVRNTEAFF. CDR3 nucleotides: TGCGCCAGCAGCTGGGACAGGGGGGTGCGGAACACTGAAGCTTTCTTT.

The DNA for the CDR3 is TGTGCCAGCTCACCCTTTGATTCGAGGGCCTTGAACACTGAAGCTTTCTTT. Translation: CASSPFDSRALNTEAFF. This chain joins TRBV18 and TRBJ1-1; D gene unclear. The CDR3 spans 17 residues. V gave up 3 bases and J gave up 0 bases, with 17 bases separating them. The germline gives CDR1 KGHSH, CDR2 LQKENI.